The present T cell receptor (beta chain) was sequenced within a study of CXCR3-negative and CXCR3-positive naive CD8 T cells. In the study overall: Every library held about 1.5 +/- 0.3 million TRB reads, and the total came to around 140 million.

Study results and limitations: Against CXCR3-negative naive cells, CXCR3-positive naive cells showed more hydrophobic TRB CDR3s.

As for this clonotype: As yet, its antigen is unknown.

This CDR3 has 15 residues. Per the germline V gene, CDR1 is MNHNS and CDR2 is SASEGT. The authors made the TRB cDNA libraries by 5' RACE using UMI labels. TCRdb re-analyzed the 5' RACE reads; it lists each CDR3 protein once, without DNA. Found here are around 150,000 distinct CDR3 sequences; the top ten clones hold 0.41%. The rearrangement uses TRBV6-1 and TRBJ2-3. This receptor was obtained from a human donor in good health. Some clones in this sample may be carry-over from other donors' samples. The specimen sequenced was naive CXCR3+ CD8+ T cells from blood. Subset given: CD45RO-CCR7+CD27+CD95- naive CD8+ T cells expressing CXCR3 (TNR3+). CDR3 loop: CASSEDSAITDTQYF.